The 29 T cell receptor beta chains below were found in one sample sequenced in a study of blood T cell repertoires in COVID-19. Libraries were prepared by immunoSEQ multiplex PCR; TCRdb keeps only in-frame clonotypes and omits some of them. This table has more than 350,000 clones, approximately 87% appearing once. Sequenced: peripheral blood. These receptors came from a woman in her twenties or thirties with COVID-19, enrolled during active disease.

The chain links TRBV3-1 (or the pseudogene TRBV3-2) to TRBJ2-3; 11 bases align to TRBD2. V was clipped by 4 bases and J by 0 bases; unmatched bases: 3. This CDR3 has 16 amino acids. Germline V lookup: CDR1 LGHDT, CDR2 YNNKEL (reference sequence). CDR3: CASSRTSGLSTDTQYF. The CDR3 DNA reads TGTGCCAGCAGCCGGACTAGCGGGCTAAGCACAGATACGCAGTATTTT.

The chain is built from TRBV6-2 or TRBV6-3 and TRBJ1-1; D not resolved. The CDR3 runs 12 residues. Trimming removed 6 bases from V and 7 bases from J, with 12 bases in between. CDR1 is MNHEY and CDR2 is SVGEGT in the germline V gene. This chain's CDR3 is CASSAWEGEAFF. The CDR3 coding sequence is TGTGCCAGCAGCGCCTGGGAGGGTGAAGCTTTCTTT.

CDR3 nucleotides: TGCGCCAGCAGCCAGTGGCTAGCGGAGAGGGAGACCCAGTACTTC. It translates to CASSQWLAERETQYF. V usage is TRBV4-1 and J usage is TRBJ2-5; 7 bases agree with TRBD2. The ends lost 3 bases at V and 5 bases at J; junction bases unmatched: 9. The CDR3 spans 15 residues. Germline CDR1 reads MGHRA; CDR2 reads YSYEKL.

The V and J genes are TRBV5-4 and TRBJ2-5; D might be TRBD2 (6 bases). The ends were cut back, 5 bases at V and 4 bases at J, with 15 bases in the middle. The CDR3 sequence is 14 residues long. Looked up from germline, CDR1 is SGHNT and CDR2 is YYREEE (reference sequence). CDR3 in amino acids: CASSFRAGRETQYF. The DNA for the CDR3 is TGTGCCAGCAGTTTCCGCGCCGGGAGAGAGACCCAGTACTTC.

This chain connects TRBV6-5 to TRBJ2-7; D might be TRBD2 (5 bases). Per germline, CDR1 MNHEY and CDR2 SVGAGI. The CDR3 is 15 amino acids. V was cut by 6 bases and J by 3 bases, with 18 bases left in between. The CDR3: CASSDLGVGLYEQYF. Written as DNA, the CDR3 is TGTGCCAGCAGCGACTTGGGAGTGGGTCTCTACGAGCAGTACTTC.

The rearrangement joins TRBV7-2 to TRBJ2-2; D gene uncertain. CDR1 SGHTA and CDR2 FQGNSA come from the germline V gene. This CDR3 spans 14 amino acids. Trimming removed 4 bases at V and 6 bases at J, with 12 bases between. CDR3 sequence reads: CASSSIPGAGELFF. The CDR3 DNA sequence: TGTGCCAGCAGCTCAATTCCAGGTGCCGGGGAGCTGTTTTTT.

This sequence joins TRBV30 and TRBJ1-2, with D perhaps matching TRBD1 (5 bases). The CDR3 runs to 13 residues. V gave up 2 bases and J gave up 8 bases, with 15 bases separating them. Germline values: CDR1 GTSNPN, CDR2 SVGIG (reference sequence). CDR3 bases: TGTGCCTGGAGTTCACAGGCTGAACAGGGCTACACCTTC. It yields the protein CAWSSQAEQGYTF.

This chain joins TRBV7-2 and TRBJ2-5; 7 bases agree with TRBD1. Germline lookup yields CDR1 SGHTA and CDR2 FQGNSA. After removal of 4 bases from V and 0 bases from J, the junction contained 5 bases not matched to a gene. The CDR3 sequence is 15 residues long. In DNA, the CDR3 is TGTGCCAGCAGCTCAGGGGACAGTTACCAAGAGACCCAGTACTTC. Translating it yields CASSSGDSYQETQYF.

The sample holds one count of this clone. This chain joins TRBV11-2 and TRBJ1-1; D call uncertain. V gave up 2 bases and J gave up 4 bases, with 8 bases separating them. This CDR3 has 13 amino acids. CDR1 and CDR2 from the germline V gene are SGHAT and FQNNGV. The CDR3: CASSLTVGTEAFF. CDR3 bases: TGTGCCAGCAGCTTAACAGTAGGCACTGAAGCTTTCTTT. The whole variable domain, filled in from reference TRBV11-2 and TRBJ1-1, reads EAGVAQSPRYKIIEKRQSVAFWCNPISGHATLYWYQQILGQGPKLLIQFQNNGVVDDSQLPKDRFSAERLKGVDSTLKIQPAKLEDSAVYLCASSLTVGTEAFFGQGTRLTVV.

CDR3 sequence reads: CASSHYREYHTGELFF. The CDR3 DNA follows: TGTGCCAGCAGCCACTACAGGGAGTACCACACCGGGGAGCTGTTTTTT. This chain joins TRBV11-2 and TRBJ2-2, with D tentatively TRBD1 (6 bases). The V and J ends lost 5 bases and 3 bases respectively, with 16 bases between them. The CDR3 sequence is 16 residues long. Germline V gene data show CDR1 as SGHAT and CDR2 as FQNNGV.

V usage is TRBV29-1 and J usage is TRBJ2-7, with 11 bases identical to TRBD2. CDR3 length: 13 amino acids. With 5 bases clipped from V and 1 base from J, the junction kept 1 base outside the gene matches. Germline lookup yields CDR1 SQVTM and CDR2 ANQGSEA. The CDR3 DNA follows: TGCAGCGTTACTAGCGGGAGTTCCTACGAGCAGTACTTC. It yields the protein CSVTSGSSYEQYF.

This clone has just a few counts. The CDR3 spells CASSQTSGRGEETQYF. The CDR3 coding sequence is TGTGCCAGCAGTCAAACTAGCGGGAGGGGAGAAGAGACCCAGTACTTC. The chain carries TRBV28 and TRBJ2-5; 13 nucleotides align to TRBD2. Germline loops: CDR1 MDHEN, CDR2 SYDVKM. CDR3 length: 16 residues. V shed 5 bases, J shed 3 bases, and the junction held 6 bases outside the gene matches. Variable domain in full (rest from reference TRBV28 and TRBJ2-5): DVKVTQSSRYLVKRTGEKVFLECVQDMDHENMFWYRQDPGLGLRLIYFSYDVKMKEKGDIPEGYSVSREKKERFSLILESASTNQTSMYLCASSQTSGRGEETQYFGPGTRLLVL.

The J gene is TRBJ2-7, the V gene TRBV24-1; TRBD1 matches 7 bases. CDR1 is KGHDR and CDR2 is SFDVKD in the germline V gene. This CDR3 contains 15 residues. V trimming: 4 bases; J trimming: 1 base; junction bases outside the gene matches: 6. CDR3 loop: CATSDPRDSSYEQYF. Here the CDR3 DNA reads TGTGCCACCAGTGACCCACGGGACAGTTCCTACGAGCAGTACTTC.

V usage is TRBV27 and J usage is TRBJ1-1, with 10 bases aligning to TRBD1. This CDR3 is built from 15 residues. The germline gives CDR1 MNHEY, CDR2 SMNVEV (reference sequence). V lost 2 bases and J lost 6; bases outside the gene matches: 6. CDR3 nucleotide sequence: TGTGCCAGCAGTTTAATGACAGGGGGCGCGGCTGAAGCTTTCTTT. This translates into CASSLMTGGAAEAFF.

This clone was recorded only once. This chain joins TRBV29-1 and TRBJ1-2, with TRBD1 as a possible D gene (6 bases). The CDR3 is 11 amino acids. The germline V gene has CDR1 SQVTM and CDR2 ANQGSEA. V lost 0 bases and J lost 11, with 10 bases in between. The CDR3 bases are TGCAGCGTTGAAGACCCAGGGGTATACACCTTC. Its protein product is CSVEDPGVYTF.

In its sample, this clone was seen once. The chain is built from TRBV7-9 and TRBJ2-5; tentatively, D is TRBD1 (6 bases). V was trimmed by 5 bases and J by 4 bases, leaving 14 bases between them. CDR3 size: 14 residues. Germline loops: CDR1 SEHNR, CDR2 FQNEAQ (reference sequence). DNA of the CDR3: TGTGCCAGCAGCACTCGACAGGTCGGAGAGACCCAGTACTTC. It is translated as CASSTRQVGETQYF.

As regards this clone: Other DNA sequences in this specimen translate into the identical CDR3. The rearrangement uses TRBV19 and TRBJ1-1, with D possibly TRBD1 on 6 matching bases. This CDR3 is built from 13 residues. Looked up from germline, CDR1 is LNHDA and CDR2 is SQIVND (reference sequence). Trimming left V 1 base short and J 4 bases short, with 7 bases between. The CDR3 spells CASSIGTATEAFF. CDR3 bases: TGTGCCAGTAGTATAGGGACAGCCACTGAAGCTTTCTTT.

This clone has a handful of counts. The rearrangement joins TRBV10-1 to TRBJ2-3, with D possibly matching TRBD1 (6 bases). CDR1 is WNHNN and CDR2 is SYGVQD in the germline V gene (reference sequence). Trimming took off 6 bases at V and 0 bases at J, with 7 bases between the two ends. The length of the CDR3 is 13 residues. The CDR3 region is CASRDSSTDTQYF. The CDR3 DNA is TGCGCCAGCAGGGACAGCAGCACAGATACGCAGTATTTT.

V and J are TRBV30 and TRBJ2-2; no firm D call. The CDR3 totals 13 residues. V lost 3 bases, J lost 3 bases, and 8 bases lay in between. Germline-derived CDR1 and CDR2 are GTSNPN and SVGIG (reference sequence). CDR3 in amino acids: CAWRAPYTGELFF. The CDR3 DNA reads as TGTGCCTGGAGAGCGCCGTACACCGGGGAGCTGTTTTTT.

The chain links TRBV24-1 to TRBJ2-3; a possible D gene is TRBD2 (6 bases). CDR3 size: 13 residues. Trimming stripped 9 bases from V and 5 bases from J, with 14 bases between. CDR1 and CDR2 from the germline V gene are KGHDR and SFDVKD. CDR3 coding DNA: TGTGCCACCGGAGGGCGGATCGGAGATACGCAGTATTTT. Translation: CATGGRIGDTQYF.

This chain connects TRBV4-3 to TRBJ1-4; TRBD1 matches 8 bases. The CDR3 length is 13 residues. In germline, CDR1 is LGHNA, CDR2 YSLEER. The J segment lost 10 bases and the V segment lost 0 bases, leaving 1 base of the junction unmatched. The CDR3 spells CASSQDTGGKLFF. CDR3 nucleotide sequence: TGCGCCAGCAGCCAAGATACAGGGGGAAAACTGTTTTTT.

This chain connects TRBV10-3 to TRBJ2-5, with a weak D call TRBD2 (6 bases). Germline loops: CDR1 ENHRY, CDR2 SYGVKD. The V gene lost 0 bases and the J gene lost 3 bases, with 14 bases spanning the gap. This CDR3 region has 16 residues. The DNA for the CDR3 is TGTGCCATCAGTGAGTCGGCGGGGCAGGGAGAAGAGACCCAGTACTTC. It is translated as CAISESAGQGEETQYF.

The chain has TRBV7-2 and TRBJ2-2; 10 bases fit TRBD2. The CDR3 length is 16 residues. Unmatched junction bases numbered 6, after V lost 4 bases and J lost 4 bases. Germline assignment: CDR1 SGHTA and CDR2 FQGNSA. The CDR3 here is CASSSLAGVGTGELFF. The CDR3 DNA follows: TGTGCCAGCAGCTCCCTAGCGGGAGTAGGCACCGGGGAGCTGTTTTTT.

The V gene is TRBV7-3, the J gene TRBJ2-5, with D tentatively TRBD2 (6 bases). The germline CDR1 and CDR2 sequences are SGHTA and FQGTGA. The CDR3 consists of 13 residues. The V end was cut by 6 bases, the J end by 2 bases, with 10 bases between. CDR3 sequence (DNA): TGTGCCAGCAGTCGGGAGAGACAAGAGACCCAGTACTTC. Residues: CASSRERQETQYF. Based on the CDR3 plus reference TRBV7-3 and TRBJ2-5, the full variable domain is GAGVSQTPSNKVTEKGKYVELRCDPISGHTALYWYRQSLGQGPEFLIYFQGTGAADDSGLPNDRFFAVRPEGSVSTLKIQRTERGDSAVYLCASSRERQETQYFGPGTRLLVL.

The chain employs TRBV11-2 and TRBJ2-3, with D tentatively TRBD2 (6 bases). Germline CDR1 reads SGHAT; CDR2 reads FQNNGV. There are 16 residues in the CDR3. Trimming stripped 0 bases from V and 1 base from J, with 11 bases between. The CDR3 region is CASSLDRSGGTDTQYF. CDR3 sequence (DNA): TGTGCCAGCAGCTTAGACAGGTCGGGGGGCACAGATACGCAGTATTTT.

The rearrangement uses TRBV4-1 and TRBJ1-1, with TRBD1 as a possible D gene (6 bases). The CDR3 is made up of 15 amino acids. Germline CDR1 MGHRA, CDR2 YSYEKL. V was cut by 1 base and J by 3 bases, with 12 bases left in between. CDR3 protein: CASSQVATGYTEAFF. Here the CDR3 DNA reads TGCGCCAGCAGCCAAGTTGCAACAGGGTACACTGAAGCTTTCTTT.

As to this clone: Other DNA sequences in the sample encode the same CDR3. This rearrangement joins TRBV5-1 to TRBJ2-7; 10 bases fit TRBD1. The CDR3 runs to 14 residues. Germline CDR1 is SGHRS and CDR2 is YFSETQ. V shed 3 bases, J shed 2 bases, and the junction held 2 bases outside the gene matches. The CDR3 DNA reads TGCGCCAGCAGCTCGGGACAGGGGCCCTACGAGCAGTACTTC. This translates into CASSSGQGPYEQYF.

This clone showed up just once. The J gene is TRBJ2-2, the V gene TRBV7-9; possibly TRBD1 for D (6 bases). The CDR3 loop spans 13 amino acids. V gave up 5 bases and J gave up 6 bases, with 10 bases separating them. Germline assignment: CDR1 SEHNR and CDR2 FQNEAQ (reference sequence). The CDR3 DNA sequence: TGTGCCAGCAGCGCCAGGGGATCCGGGGAGCTGTTTTTT. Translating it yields CASSARGSGELFF.

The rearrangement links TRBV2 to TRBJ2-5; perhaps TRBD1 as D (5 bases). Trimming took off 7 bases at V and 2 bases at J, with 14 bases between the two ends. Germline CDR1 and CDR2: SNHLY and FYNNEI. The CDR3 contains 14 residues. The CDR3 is CASTRWGLQETQYF. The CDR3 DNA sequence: TGTGCCAGCACTCGGTGGGGCTTGCAAGAGACCCAGTACTTC.